Following are 29 T cell receptor beta chains from one sample sequenced in a study of B cell selection in AIRE deficiency (dated by TCRdb to the late 2010s). Library preparation was by the immunoSEQ multiplex PCR assay. TCRdb took this table from immuneACCESS and kept in-frame rearrangements with V and J called. Such tables lack part of the clones; where checked against another copy, unresolved V genes explain under half of the gap, and the rest is unexplained. The sample has 20,000 to 25,000 clones on record, about 97% of them singletons. The top ten hold under 0.2% of the sample. Conventional CD4 T cells were sorted as CD4+CD127+ cells. The sequencing input was conventional CD4+ T cells sorted from PBMCs. The source of these receptors is a human donor with AIRE deficiency.

This rearrangement joins TRBV28 to TRBJ2-1; 9 bases agree with TRBD1. Germline trimming cut 6 bases from V and 7 bases from J; bases unmatched to any gene: 10. The CDR3 loop spans 15 amino acids. In germline, CDR1 is MDHEN, CDR2 SYDVKM. The chain's CDR3 is CASRYPGQGRNEQFF. Here the CDR3 DNA reads TGTGCCAGCAGGTATCCGGGACAGGGTCGGAATGAGCAGTTCTTC.

The chain has TRBV19 and TRBJ2-7, with 7 bases lining up with TRBD2. CDR1 LNHDA and CDR2 SQIVND come from the germline V gene (reference sequence). This CDR3 region has 15 residues. V was pared by 6 bases and J by 7 bases, with 15 bases of the junction left unmatched. The CDR3 sequence: CASSTSSGLVGEQYF. The CDR3 DNA is TGTGCCAGTAGCACATCTAGCGGATTGGTGGGGGAGCAGTACTTC.

The chain combines TRBV19 with TRBJ2-7, with TRBD1 matching over 10 bases. The V gene's germline CDR1 is LNHDA and CDR2 SQIVND (reference sequence). This CDR3 region has 14 residues. Trimming removed 10 bases from V and 3 bases from J; junction bases left unmatched: 9. CDR3 DNA: TGTGCCACCCAAAGGACAGGGGGGAACTACGAGCAGTACTTC. Amino acids: CATQRTGGNYEQYF.

This chain links TRBV30 with TRBJ1-1; 7 bases fit TRBD1. The CDR3 is made up of 15 amino acids. Germline CDR1 reads GTSNPN; CDR2 reads SVGIG (reference sequence). V lost 5 bases, J lost 11 bases, and 20 bases stayed unmatched. CDR3 sequence (DNA): TGTGCCTGGGCGACCCCGGGACAGTCAACAAAGGGGGCTTTCTTT. Its protein product is CAWATPGQSTKGAFF. The variable domain in full, completed from reference TRBV30 and TRBJ1-1, reads SQTIHQWPATLVQPVGSPLSLECTVEGTSNPNLYWYRQAAGRGLQLLFYSVGIGQISSEVPQNLSASRPQDRQFILSSKKLLLSDSGFYLCAWATPGQSTKGAFFGQGTRLTVV.

Here the CDR3 reads CATSRGGQLSLREIEQFF. CDR3 in DNA: TGTGCCACCAGCAGAGGGGGACAGCTCTCTCTGCGGGAAATAGAGCAGTTCTTC. The rearrangement links TRBV15 to TRBJ2-1; D is perhaps TRBD1 (7 bases). Looked up from germline, CDR1 is LNHNV and CDR2 is YYDKDF (reference sequence). V dropped 1 base and J dropped 10 bases, with 26 bases sitting between them. The CDR3 runs 18 residues.

This chain links TRBV5-4 with TRBJ2-7; 14 bases fit TRBD2. V was clipped by 3 bases and J by 5 bases; unmatched bases: 7. Germline V gene sequence: CDR1 SGHNT, CDR2 YYREEE (reference sequence). CDR3 length: 16 residues. Here the CDR3 reads CASSSVGLAGVNEQYF. DNA for the CDR3: TGTGCCAGCAGCTCGGTGGGACTAGCGGGAGTAAACGAGCAGTACTTC. Full variable domain (outside the CDR3, taken from reference TRBV5-4 and TRBJ2-7): ETGVTQSPTHLIKTRGQQVTLRCSSQSGHNTVSWYQQALGQGPQFIFQYYREEENGRGNFPPRFSGLQFPNYSSELNVNALELDDSALYLCASSSVGLAGVNEQYFGPGTRLTVT.

The genes are TRBV27 and TRBJ2-3, with D perhaps TRBD2 (5 bases). Per the germline V gene, CDR1 is MNHEY and CDR2 is SMNVEV (reference sequence). This CDR3 spans 14 amino acids. V lost 4 bases to trimming and J lost 5 bases, with 13 bases between them. The DNA for the CDR3 is TGTGCCAGCAGTTATACTGTCGGGGTAGATACGCAGTATTTT. Amino acid sequence: CASSYTVGVDTQYF.

This chain uses TRBV10-1 with TRBJ1-5; possibly TRBD1 for D (5 bases). Germline CDR1 WNHNN, CDR2 SYGVQD (reference sequence). Trimming removed 7 bases from V and 7 bases from J, with 11 bases in between. This CDR3 contains 12 residues. The CDR3 DNA follows: TGCGCCAGCAAGGCAGGGATCCAGCCCCAGCATTTT. Residues: CASKAGIQPQHF.

The chain combines TRBV11-2 with TRBJ1-3; D gene unclear. Germline values: CDR1 SGHAT, CDR2 FQNNGV. The CDR3 has 15 amino acids. Trimming pared 3 bases from V and 0 bases from J, leaving 9 bases between. The CDR3 DNA sequence: TGTGCCAGCAGCTTTAGAGGCCCCTCTGGAAACACCATATATTTT. Its protein is CASSFRGPSGNTIYF.

The chain is built from TRBV7-2 and TRBJ2-7, with D perhaps TRBD1 or TRBD2 (5 bases each). The V end was cut by 5 bases, the J end by 7 bases, with 12 bases between. This CDR3 has 12 amino acids. In germline, CDR1 is SGHTA, CDR2 FQGNSA. Here the CDR3 DNA reads TGTGCCAGCAGCCCGGGACCGGGTGAGCAGTACTTC. Protein: CASSPGPGEQYF.

The DNA for the CDR3 is TGTGCCAGTAGCGACAGGACTAGCGGGACGTACGAGCAGTACTTC. Amino acid sequence: CASSDRTSGTYEQYF. The rearrangement joins TRBV19 to TRBJ2-7; TRBD2 agrees at 12 bases. The germline CDR1 and CDR2 sequences are LNHDA and SQIVND (reference sequence). This CDR3 region has 15 residues. With V trimmed by 6 bases and J by 4 bases, 7 bases remained unmatched.

This chain connects TRBV18 to TRBJ1-4; D not certain. The CDR3 contains 15 residues. CDR1 and CDR2 (germline): KGHSH, LQKENI. Trimming removed 5 bases from V and 5 bases from J, with 15 bases in between. CDR3 protein: CASSKDWTGNEKLFF. CDR3 bases: TGTGCCAGCTCAAAGGATTGGACGGGCAATGAAAAACTGTTTTTT.

The chain recombines TRBV5-4 with TRBJ2-1; 11 nucleotides agree with TRBD2. Germline CDR1 and CDR2: SGHNT and YYREEE (reference sequence). CDR3 length: 16 amino acids. Trimming cost V 1 base and J 6 bases; bases outside gene matches: 6. The chain's CDR3 is CASSLLAGGMGNEQFF. The DNA of the CDR3 is TGTGCCAGCAGCTTGCTAGCGGGAGGCATGGGCAATGAGCAGTTCTTC. The variable domain in full, completed from reference TRBV5-4 and TRBJ2-1, reads ETGVTQSPTHLIKTRGQQVTLRCSSQSGHNTVSWYQQALGQGPQFIFQYYREEENGRGNFPPRFSGLQFPNYSSELNVNALELDDSALYLCASSLLAGGMGNEQFFGPGTRLTVL.

V and J are TRBV19 and TRBJ2-1; possibly TRBD1 or TRBD2 for D (6 bases each). Germline V lookup: CDR1 LNHDA, CDR2 SQIVND (reference sequence). The length of the CDR3 is 15 residues. V lost 5 bases, J lost 0 bases, and 11 bases lay in between. CDR3: CASSRGGGSYNEQFF. DNA of the CDR3: TGTGCCAGTAGTCGAGGAGGGGGCTCCTACAATGAGCAGTTCTTC.

This chain uses TRBV28 with TRBJ1-3, with a possible D match to TRBD1 (5 bases). Germline V gene sequence: CDR1 MDHEN, CDR2 SYDVKM. The CDR3 spans 16 residues. The ends were cut back, 1 base at V and 0 bases at J, with 10 bases in the middle. The CDR3 loop reads CASSLFGAYSGNTIYF. CDR3 DNA: TGTGCCAGCAGTTTATTCGGGGCTTACTCTGGAAACACCATATATTTT.

J is TRBJ2-7 and V is TRBV28, with D possibly being TRBD2 (7 bases). Germline V gives CDR1 MDHEN, CDR2 SYDVKM. CDR3 length: 15 amino acids. Trimming stripped 6 bases from V and 2 bases from J, with 17 bases between. The CDR3 loop is CASSMRGGITYEQYF. The CDR3 DNA is TGTGCCAGCAGCATGAGGGGGGGGATTACCTACGAGCAGTACTTC. The full variable domain, with the rest looked up from reference TRBV28 and TRBJ2-7, is DVKVTQSSRYLVKRTGEKVFLECVQDMDHENMFWYRQDPGLGLRLIYFSYDVKMKEKGDIPEGYSVSREKKERFSLILESASTNQTSMYLCASSMRGGITYEQYFGPGTRLTVT.

A single count supports this clone. The gene calls are TRBV7-9 and TRBJ2-5; perhaps TRBD2 as D (5 bases). The V gene's germline CDR1 is SEHNR and CDR2 FQNEAQ (reference sequence). The CDR3 loop spans 13 amino acids. V lost 11 bases and J lost 3, with 16 bases in between. CDR3 loop: CAATLLGKETQYF. DNA of the CDR3: TGTGCCGCGACGCTGCTCGGGAAAGAGACCCAGTACTTC.

The chain uses TRBV7-2 and TRBJ2-5; 7 bases line up with TRBD2. This CDR3 region has 13 residues. Trimming at V came to 2 bases and at J to 5 bases, leaving 2 bases not matched to a gene. In germline, CDR1 is SGHTA, CDR2 FQGNSA. The CDR3 sequence is CASSLSREETQYF. As DNA, the CDR3 is TGTGCCAGCAGCTTATCGCGGGAGGAGACCCAGTACTTC.

The V and J genes are TRBV10-3 and TRBJ1-1, with D maybe TRBD1 (5 bases). V was cut by 0 bases and J by 4 bases, with 15 bases left in between. The CDR3 is 16 amino acids. CDR1 is ENHRY, CDR2 SYGVKD, per germline. The CDR3 region is CAISESSRGSGTEAFF. Here the CDR3 DNA reads TGTGCCATCAGTGAGTCATCAAGGGGATCAGGCACTGAAGCTTTCTTT.

This rearrangement joins TRBV10-1 to TRBJ2-1, with a weak D call TRBD1 (5 bases). Germline CDR1 is WNHNN and CDR2 is SYGVQD (reference sequence). This CDR3 is 15 amino acids long. Trimming pared 6 bases from V and 8 bases from J, leaving 20 bases between. The CDR3 nucleotides are TGCGCCAGCAGGGGCAGGGTAAAGGTCAGGGATGAGCAGTTCTTC. Its protein product is CASRGRVKVRDEQFF.

This chain uses TRBV28 with TRBJ2-7; TRBD1 matches at 9 bases. The CDR3 consists of 15 residues. The germline gives CDR1 MDHEN, CDR2 SYDVKM. The ends lost 5 bases at V and 7 bases at J; junction bases unmatched: 12. DNA of the CDR3: TGTGCCAGCAGTCCCCAAAGGACAGGGGCATGGGAGCAGTACTTC. Translation: CASSPQRTGAWEQYF.

V and J are TRBV28 and TRBJ2-3; 9 bases map to TRBD2. The CDR3 runs to 18 residues. V dropped 5 bases and J dropped 0; count of bases not matched to a gene: 12. The germline gives CDR1 MDHEN, CDR2 SYDVKM. The DNA for the CDR3 is TGTGCCAGCAGTCCGGTCGGGCTAGCGGGATCTAGCACAGATACGCAGTATTTT. This codes for CASSPVGLAGSSTDTQYF.

This chain uses TRBV30 with TRBJ2-2; 9 nucleotides agree with TRBD1. The V segment lost 4 bases and the J segment 4 bases; nucleotides outside the gene matches: 7. The germline V gene encodes CDR1 GTSNPN and CDR2 SVGIG (reference sequence). The CDR3 spans 15 residues. CDR3 loop: CAWNRDRAFTGELFF. The CDR3 DNA follows: TGTGCCTGGAACCGGGACAGGGCCTTCACCGGGGAGCTGTTTTTT.

V and J are TRBV6-5 and TRBJ1-6; 8 bases align to TRBD1. Germline V gene sequence: CDR1 MNHEY, CDR2 SVGAGI. The CDR3 spans 14 residues. The V and J ends lost 5 bases and 7 bases, in that order; junction bases with no gene match: 4. The CDR3 loop reads CASSQQGGNSPLHF. The CDR3 bases are TGTGCCAGCAGTCAACAGGGGGGGAATTCACCCCTCCACTTT.

The rearrangement joins TRBV7-3 to TRBJ2-3, with D uncertain. The ends were cut back, 4 bases at V and 2 bases at J, with 16 bases in the middle. The CDR3 consists of 16 residues. Germline CDR1 and CDR2: SGHTA and FQGTGA. This CDR3 is CASSYLHWVATDTQYF. For the CDR3, the DNA is TGTGCCAGCAGCTACCTTCACTGGGTGGCCACAGATACGCAGTATTTT.

The rearrangement uses TRBV29-1 and TRBJ2-1, with TRBD1 identical over 9 bases. V lost 7 bases to trimming and J lost 9 bases; unmatched junction nucleotides: 10. This CDR3 has 13 residues. Germline V gives CDR1 SQVTM, CDR2 ANQGSEA. The chain's CDR3 is CSASDRGRGEQFF. Here the CDR3 DNA reads TGCAGCGCGTCGGACAGGGGCCGTGGTGAGCAGTTCTTC.

The chain links TRBV7-9 to TRBJ2-7; D gene ambiguous. V was shortened by 2 bases and J by 5 bases, with 4 bases between the two germline ends. There are 11 residues in the CDR3. Germline V gene lookup returns CDR1 SEHNR and CDR2 FQNEAQ (reference sequence). CDR3 sequence: CASSLMNEQYF. The CDR3 DNA is TGTGCCAGCAGCTTAATGAACGAGCAGTACTTC.

CDR3 bases: TGTGCCAGTAGTATAGTGGCTAGCGGGAGTCGGGAGACCCAGTACTTC. This translates into CASSIVASGSRETQYF. V is TRBV19 and J is TRBJ2-5, with 10 bases aligning to TRBD2. CDR1 is LNHDA, CDR2 SQIVND, per germline (reference sequence). The CDR3 runs 16 residues. The J segment lost 5 bases and the V segment lost 1 base, leaving 7 bases of the junction unmatched.

The V and J genes are TRBV28 and TRBJ1-6, with TRBD1 as a possible D gene (5 bases). CDR1 MDHEN and CDR2 SYDVKM come from the germline V gene. The length of the CDR3 is 13 residues. V lost 8 bases and J lost 8, with 13 bases in between. CDR3 loop: CASVRGRDSPLHF. CDR3 DNA: TGTGCCAGCGTTAGGGGCAGGGATTCACCCCTCCACTTT. Full variable domain (outside the CDR3, taken from reference TRBV28 and TRBJ1-6): DVKVTQSSRYLVKRTGEKVFLECVQDMDHENMFWYRQDPGLGLRLIYFSYDVKMKEKGDIPEGYSVSREKKERFSLILESASTNQTSMYLCASVRGRDSPLHFGNGTRLTVT.